The T cell receptor (beta chain) described here comes from a study of T-cell memory formation after mild COVID-19. The overall study: TCR clusters were largely donor specific.

Constant-segment primers served in 5'RACE that generated TCR alpha and TCR beta cDNA libraries bearing sample barcodes and UMIs. TCRdb recomputed calls from the 5' RACE reads with MiXCR, one row per CDR3 protein. Here the sample spans 250,000 to 350,000 distinct CDR3 sequences, roughly a fifth being singletons. Study-wide findings and caveats: Cross-reactive memory apparently joined, as some responding clones appeared in pre-infection memory. Day 15 to 85 contractors were CD4/CD8 balanced; later expanders leaned CD4+.

A word on this clonotype: What it binds is not known.

The CDR3 totals 15 residues. The V and J ends lost 4 bases and 4 bases respectively, with 13 bases between them. Sample: PBMCs or a T cell subset sorted from them (not recorded which). This receptor was obtained from a man younger than 35 who had mild COVID-19 (a few samples of this study predate the infection). Cell type and time point are not known. The genes are TRBV12-3 or TRBV12-4 and TRBJ2-2; possibly TRBD1 for D (6 bases). CDR3 in amino acids: CASSSSGTLTGELFF. The CDR3 bases are TGTGCCAGCAGTTCCTCCGGGACACTCACCGGGGAGCTGTTTTTT.